The 15 T cell receptor beta chains below come from one sample, sequenced in a study of identical twins. TCRdb reanalysed the 5' RACE reads using MiXCR and keeps one entry per CDR3 protein. Of about 530,000 distinct CDR3 sequences listed, about a fifth are singletons. These data were likewise used in another study, on yellow fever vaccine responses in identical twins.

The sample comprised CD4+ T cells sorted from blood. All receptors come from a woman aged 18-30 years in good health.

This chain connects TRBV12-3 or TRBV12-4 to TRBJ2-4; 10 bases agree with TRBD2. CDR3 length: 15 residues. V gave up 5 bases and J gave up 4 bases; unmatched junction bases: 5. DNA of the CDR3: TGTGCCAGCAGTCCCGGACTAGCGGAAAAAAACATTCAGTACTTC. Encoded protein: CASSPGLAEKNIQYF.

This clonotype was counted a single time. The rearrangement uses TRBV20-1 and TRBJ2-5; 9 bases are shared with TRBD1. This CDR3 is 14 amino acids long. CDR1 is DFQATT, CDR2 SNEGSKA, per germline (reference sequence). Trimming removed 6 bases from V and 4 bases from J; junction bases left unmatched: 9. CDR3 in DNA: TGCAGTGCCTCTCGGGGACAGGGAGGAGAGACCCAGTACTTC. Protein: CSASRGQGGETQYF.

This clonotype has more than one count but fewer than ten. J is TRBJ2-1 and V is TRBV19; the D gene is possibly TRBD2 (6 bases). The CDR3 totals 11 residues. The V gene's germline CDR1 is LNHDA and CDR2 SQIVND (reference sequence). V was clipped by 3 bases and J by 10 bases, with 7 bases between them. The CDR3, as DNA: TGTGCCAGTAGTATTCGGGGGGAGCAGTTCTTC. Translating gives CASSIRGEQFF.

In this sample, this clonotype turned up a few times. The V call is TRBV6-1, the J call TRBJ2-1, with D unclear. The V gene lost 7 bases and the J gene lost 0 bases, with 10 bases spanning the gap. CDR1 and CDR2 (germline): MNHNS, SASEGT. CDR3 length: 14 amino acids. The CDR3 here is CASKHDSSYNEQFF. CDR3 bases: TGTGCCAGCAAACACGATAGCTCCTACAATGAGCAGTTCTTC.

The genes are TRBV11-2 and TRBJ1-1; D is possibly TRBD1 (6 bases). The germline V gene encodes CDR1 SGHAT and CDR2 FQNNGV. The CDR3 runs to 15 residues. Deletions cut 2 bases from V and 2 bases from J, with 12 bases between. CDR3 residues: CASSLQPQGNTEAFF. The CDR3 bases are TGTGCCAGCAGCTTACAACCACAGGGTAACACTGAAGCTTTCTTT.

The chain carries TRBV19 and TRBJ2-3; no clear D. CDR1 LNHDA and CDR2 SQIVND come from the germline V gene (reference sequence). The V gene lost 5 bases and the J gene lost 2 bases, with 14 bases spanning the gap. The CDR3 sequence is 15 residues long. CDR3 residues: CASSETTVNTDTQYF. In DNA form, the CDR3 reads TGTGCCAGTAGTGAGACCACTGTGAACACAGATACGCAGTATTTT.

This clonotype has a handful of counts. The chain carries TRBV7-6 and TRBJ2-3, with D tentatively TRBD2 (5 bases). The germline V and J ends were trimmed by 0 bases and 3 bases, with 13 bases remaining between them. Germline CDR1 and CDR2: SGHVS and FNYEAQ. The CDR3 is 16 residues long. The CDR3 bases are TGTGCCAGCAGCTTAGCTCTAGGGAGAGGTACAGATACGCAGTATTTT. It translates to CASSLALGRGTDTQYF.

This clonotype has more than one count but fewer than ten. The chain combines TRBV12-5 with TRBJ2-7; the D gene is possibly TRBD1 (5 bases). The CDR3 is 15 amino acids. The ends were cut back, 7 bases at V and 3 bases at J, with 19 bases in the middle. CDR1 is LGHNT, CDR2 FRNRAP, per germline. CDR3 bases: TGTGCTAGTGCCCGATTCGACAGAGTTCTCTACGAGCAGTACTTC. This gives the protein CASARFDRVLYEQYF.

A few counts support this clonotype. The J gene is TRBJ2-7, the V gene TRBV28; no clear D. Germline V gene data show CDR1 as MDHEN and CDR2 as SYDVKM. This CDR3 has 16 residues. Trimming took off 5 bases at V and 1 base at J, with 18 bases between the two ends. The DNA for the CDR3 is TGTGCCAGCAGTCTAACCGTGCCCGACGGATCCTACGAGCAGTACTTC. The encoded protein is CASSLTVPDGSYEQYF.

This clonotype was found a few times. V and J are TRBV3-1 and TRBJ1-1; weak D call: TRBD1 (6 bases). V was cut by 3 bases and J by 1 base, with 15 bases left in between. Germline CDR1 is LGHDT and CDR2 is YNNKEL (reference sequence). CDR3 length: 16 amino acids. The chain's CDR3 is CASSHRQGGGNTEAFF. The DNA of the CDR3 is TGTGCCAGCAGCCATCGGCAGGGAGGGGGGAACACTGAAGCTTTCTTT.

This chain uses TRBV12-3 or TRBV12-4 with TRBJ2-5; D possibly uses TRBD1 or TRBD2 (5 bases each). The germline V and J ends were trimmed by 2 bases and 5 bases, with 12 bases remaining between them. This CDR3 region has 14 residues. CDR3 in DNA: TGTGCCAGCAGTTTAACAGGAGGTTTCGAGACCCAGTACTTC. Translating gives CASSLTGGFETQYF.

The chain recombines TRBV5-1 with TRBJ2-3; TRBD2 might be the D (6 bases). V lost 4 bases and J 0 bases, leaving 15 bases between the germline ends. This CDR3 has 16 residues. The germline V gene has CDR1 SGHRS and CDR2 YFSETQ. The CDR3 DNA sequence: TGCGCCAGCAGCACTGGGGACTGGATTAGCACAGATACGCAGTATTTT. It is translated as CASSTGDWISTDTQYF. The variable domain in full, completed from reference TRBV5-1 and TRBJ2-3, reads KAGVTQTPRYLIKTRGQQVTLSCSPISGHRSVSWYQQTPGQGLQFLFEYFSETQRNKGNFPGRFSGRQFSNSRSEMNVSTLELGDSALYLCASSTGDWISTDTQYFGPGTRLTVL.

This chain uses TRBV7-8 with TRBJ1-4; 8 bases map to TRBD1. Trimming at V came to 5 bases and at J to 7 bases, leaving 6 bases not matched to a gene. Germline assignment: CDR1 SGHVS and CDR2 FQNEAQ. This CDR3 is 14 amino acids long. CDR3 protein: CASSPRTGLEKLFF. The DNA for the CDR3 is TGTGCCAGCAGCCCTAGGACAGGGCTTGAAAAACTGTTTTTT.

There are a few counts of this clonotype. The V gene is TRBV15, the J gene TRBJ2-7; 9 bases are shared with TRBD2. The CDR3 is 18 amino acids. Trimming at V came to 3 bases and at J to 2 bases, leaving 14 bases not matched to a gene. From germline, CDR1 is LNHNV and CDR2 YYDKDF (reference sequence). The CDR3 nucleotides read TGTGCCACCAGCAGGGCTAGCGGGATACCCTCCATAACCTACGAGCAGTACTTC. Amino acid sequence: CATSRASGIPSITYEQYF.

The chain joins TRBV5-1 to TRBJ2-3; tentatively, D is TRBD2 (7 bases). CDR1 and CDR2 from the germline V gene are SGHRS and YFSETQ. The CDR3 is 14 residues long. V shed 5 bases and J shed 4 bases, with 14 bases lying between them. This CDR3 reads CASRRAGAADTQYF. CDR3 DNA: TGCGCCAGCAGGAGGGCGGGGGCTGCAGATACGCAGTATTTT.